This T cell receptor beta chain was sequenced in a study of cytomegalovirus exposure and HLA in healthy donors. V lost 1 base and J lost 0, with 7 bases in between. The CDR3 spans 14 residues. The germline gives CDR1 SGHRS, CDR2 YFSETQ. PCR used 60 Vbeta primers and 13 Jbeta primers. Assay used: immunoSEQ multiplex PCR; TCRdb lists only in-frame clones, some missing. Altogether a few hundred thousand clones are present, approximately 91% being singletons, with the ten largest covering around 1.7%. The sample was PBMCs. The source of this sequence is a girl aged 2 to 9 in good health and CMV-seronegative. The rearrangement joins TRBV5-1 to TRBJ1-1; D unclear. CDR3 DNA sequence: TGCGCCAGCAGCTTGTATACATTGAACACTGAAGCTTTCTTT. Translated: CASSLYTLNTEAFF. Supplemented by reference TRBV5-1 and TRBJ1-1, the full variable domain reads KAGVTQTPRYLIKTRGQQVTLSCSPISGHRSVSWYQQTPGQGLQFLFEYFSETQRNKGNFPGRFSGRQFSNSRSEMNVSTLELGDSALYLCASSLYTLNTEAFFGQGTRLTVV.